The rows below give T cell receptor beta chains drawn from one sample of a study of synovial regulatory T cells in juvenile arthritis. Assay: immunoSEQ multiplex PCR; the TCRdb copy retains only in-frame clones and omits some. The listing records about 10,000 clones. The sequencing sample was made of Treg cells from blood. All receptors come from a donor aged 2 to 35 with juvenile idiopathic arthritis. The CDR3 runs from the conserved cysteine through the conserved F or W.

CASSPKLQERYGYTF,15,TRBJ1-2,TRBV18
CASRPLGQSHTEAFF,15,TRBJ1-1,TRBV6-1
CATTWTGASNTEAFF,15,TRBJ1-1,TRBV10-3
CASSLTVSFSGSTDTQYF,18,TRBJ2-3,TRBV7-8
CASSQRTAFMNTEAFF,16,TRBJ1-1,TRBV19
CASSLIANEQFF,12,TRBJ2-1,TRBV5-6
CASSLGREAYEQYF,14,TRBJ2-7,TRBV7-2
CASSPGGKQYF,11,TRBJ2-7,TRBV11-2
CASSLTGGATEAFF,14,TRBJ1-1,TRBV18
CASSYTGDYGYTF,13,TRBJ1-2,TRBV7-2
CASSLPWTEQFF,12,TRBJ2-1,TRBV7-2
CASSGGTGGSYEQYF,15,TRBJ2-7,TRBV7-7
CASSGLTFPTGLPHYGYTF,19,TRBJ1-2,TRBV6-1
CASSRGQMNTEAFF,14,TRBJ1-1,TRBV7-8
CASSQASSYNEQFF,14,TRBJ2-1,TRBV4-1
CASSPAGSYYEQYF,14,TRBJ2-7,TRBV18
CSAKKGYTF,9,TRBJ1-2,TRBV20-1
CASSSNYGYTF,11,TRBJ1-2,TRBV6-6
CASSQGRLVSSSYEQYF,17,TRBJ2-7,TRBV4-1
CASSPHRLVADTQYF,15,TRBJ2-3,TRBV27
CASSLQDIGNTIYF,14,TRBJ1-3,TRBV7-8
CASSPRVAGGDEQYF,15,TRBJ2-7,TRBV6-6
CASSGRTGSEQYF,13,TRBJ2-7,TRBV19
CASSLIGVGTEAFF,14,TRBJ1-1,TRBV7-8
CASSLIIGAGNTIYF,15,TRBJ1-3,TRBV11-2
CASSEGNQPQHF,12,TRBJ1-5,TRBV10-1
CASSPPGGETQYF,13,TRBJ2-5,TRBV18
CASSASGTGGEAFF,14,TRBJ1-1,TRBV25-1
CASSLLQGDSSPLHF,15,TRBJ1-6,TRBV5-4
CASSEAWRTGGSGYTF,16,TRBJ1-2,TRBV6-1
CASSEGTGPMNTEAFF,16,TRBJ1-1,TRBV6-1
CASALAGFTDTQYF,14,TRBJ2-3,TRBV12-5
CASSFFPPHETVEQFF,16,TRBJ2-1,TRBV27
CASSGYGRYTGELFF,15,TRBJ2-2,TRBV5-6
CATRSQQDREVQNEQFF,17,TRBJ2-1,TRBV19
CASSPLPGGKYNEQFF,16,TRBJ2-1,TRBV18
CASSPQGRANTGELFF,16,TRBJ2-2,TRBV18
CASSVRGAYNSPLHF,15,TRBJ1-6,TRBV19
CASRLIRGFYYEQYF,15,TRBJ2-7,TRBV6-1